This record concerns one TCR beta chain sequence. Its specificity is unknown. Central memory, naive, regulatory and stem cell-like memory CD4+ cells were sorted by CD45RO/CCR7/CD25/CD127/CD95/CD27. This entry is derived from a study of beta chain features in type 1 diabetes. Study observations and caveats: People with Type 1 diabetes carried modestly yet significantly shorter TCRB CDR3s in all four CD4+ subsets.

The ends lost 3 bases at V and 5 bases at J; junction bases unmatched: 9. The CDR3 runs to 16 residues. CDR1 and CDR2 (germline): SEHNR, FQNEAQ (reference sequence). What was sequenced were expressed TCRB transcripts, since all of the isolated RNA had been reverse transcribed. Clones were read by immunoSEQ multiplex PCR, and TCRdb kept only the in-frame ones, dropping some. The data contain around 300,000 clones, 12% to 15% of them singletons. This chain uses TRBV7-9 with TRBJ2-1, with 8 positions matching TRBD2. Sequencing was done on a sample of central memory CD4+ T cells from blood. The source is a man aged 25-45 years in good health. The CDR3 loop is CASSFPSSGSNNEQFF. In DNA form, the CDR3 reads TGTGCCAGCAGCTTCCCGTCTAGCGGGTCCAACAATGAGCAGTTCTTC.